The TCR beta chain under discussion was sequenced for a study of blood T cell repertoires in COVID-19. The protocol was immunoSEQ multiplex PCR, while the TCRdb copy is restricted to in-frame clones and leaves out a portion. This sample has 250,000 or so clones, with around 84% found just once. The CDR3 totals 14 residues. The V gene end was trimmed by 5 bases and the J gene end by 6 bases; junction bases not matched to a gene: 8. Germline-derived CDR1 and CDR2 are MDHEN and SYDVKM. Living in 24 US areas, the participants were between roughly 18 and 90 years of age. This TCR was sampled from a woman aged 50 to 60 who had been exposed to COVID-19. The chain is built from TRBV28 and TRBJ2-5; 8 bases are a match to TRBD1. What was sequenced was PBMCs or T cells enriched from blood (not recorded which). Written as DNA, the CDR3 is TGTGCCAGCAGTGGACAGGGAGTAAGAAAGACCCAGTACTTC. Translated: CASSGQGVRKTQYF. Based on the CDR3 plus reference TRBV28 and TRBJ2-5, the full variable domain is DVKVTQSSRYLVKRTGEKVFLECVQDMDHENMFWYRQDPGLGLRLIYFSYDVKMKEKGDIPEGYSVSREKKERFSLILESASTNQTSMYLCASSGQGVRKTQYFGPGTRLLVL.